This T cell receptor (beta chain) was profiled in a study of beta chain features in type 1 diabetes. Study results and limitations: Shorter TCRB CDR3s, moderately but significantly so, marked every one of the four CD4+ subsets in Type 1 diabetes patients.

CDR1 and CDR2 from the germline V gene are MNHEY and SMNVEV (reference sequence). V shed 5 bases, J shed 6 bases, and the junction held 7 bases outside the gene matches. CDR3 length: 16 amino acids. Worth noting for this clone: Its antigen is not known.

Reverse transcribing all isolated RNA meant expressed TCRB transcripts were sequenced. Libraries were prepared by immunoSEQ multiplex PCR; TCRdb keeps only in-frame clonotypes and omits some of them. The sample lists about 340,000 clones, approximately 13% occurring once. The V gene is TRBV27, the J gene TRBJ2-1; 13 bases fit TRBD2. Sequencing input: naive CD4+ T cells from blood. The sequence came from a woman aged 18-29 years with type 1 diabetes. As DNA, the CDR3 is TGTGCCAGCAGTCCCCGGACTAGCGGGAGTGCCAATGAGCAGTTCTTC. This translates into CASSPRTSGSANEQFF.